This entry features one TCR beta chain sequence. The antigen remains unidentified. RNA was extracted with the RNeasy kit, and a quantity of roughly 0.5 to 1 ug was reverse transcribed using random hexamers. TCRdb recomputed calls from the immunoSEQ multiplex PCR reads with MiXCR, one row per CDR3 protein. The sample carries some 150,000 distinct CDR3 sequences, roughly 95% recorded once. This specimen comes from a study of CD8 T cells in Susac syndrome. Study-level points and caveats: The study conceded that relatively few individuals underwent its TCR sequencing and HLA analysis.

Negative isolation yielded CD4+ and CD8+ T cells, and FACS enriched TEMRA cells. The V and J ends lost 5 bases and 3 bases, in that order; junction bases with no gene match: 7. Germline CDR1 is MNHEY and CDR2 is SMNVEV (reference sequence). This CDR3 is 14 amino acids long. This receptor was identified in a human donor with multiple sclerosis. The chain links TRBV27 to TRBJ2-7; TRBD1 aligns across 7 bases. The material sequenced was CD8+ T cells from PBMCs. Here the CDR3 reads CASSPDREDYEQYF. The CDR3 DNA reads TGTGCCAGCAGTCCCGACAGGGAAGACTACGAGCAGTACTTC.